This is a list of T cell receptor beta chains from one sample in a study of CD8+ T cells in alopecia areata. Clones were sequenced by immunoSEQ multiplex PCR, and TCRdb holds only the in-frame ones, with some missing. The table includes 220,000 or so clones, 50% to 65% detected once. The material sequenced was CD4+ T cells sorted from blood, taken at week 0. The receptors here all came from a human donor with alopecia areata. CDR3s include the opening cysteine and the closing phenylalanine or tryptophan. Fields, in order: CDR3 protein, CDR3 DNA, J gene, D gene, clone size, V gene. A D gene is named only where the DNA matches it firmly. The size field is filled for only some rows; it gives once, few, many or a size class.

CDR3: CASSPWRKETQYF
DNA: TGCGCCAGCAGCCCCTGGCGTAAAGAGACCCAGTACTTC
J: TRBJ2-5
D: NA
size: few
V: TRBV4-1

CDR3: CACVRGGTDTQYF
DNA: TGTGCCTGCGTGAGGGGAGGCACAGATACGCAGTATTTT
J: TRBJ2-3
D: NA
size: NA
V: TRBV30

CDR3: CASSFSGQGSYEQYF
DNA: TGTGCCAGCAGCTTTTCCGGACAGGGGAGCTACGAGCAGTACTTC
J: TRBJ2-7
D: TRBD1
size: few
V: TRBV7-9

CDR3: CSVRLPERNEQYF
DNA: TGCAGCGTCCGACTCCCTGAAAGGAACGAGCAGTACTTC
J: TRBJ2-7
D: NA
size: once
V: TRBV29-1

CDR3: CASSEFAGGGETQYF
DNA: TGTGCCAGCAGTGAATTTGCGGGAGGAGGGGAGACCCAGTACTTC
J: TRBJ2-5
D: TRBD2
size: few
V: TRBV25-1

CDR3: CSVGAGASSYNEQFF
DNA: TGCAGCGTTGGGGCAGGGGCGAGCTCCTACAATGAGCAGTTCTTC
J: TRBJ2-1
D: NA
size: few
V: TRBV29-1

CDR3: CASSRNHPGMIGGYTF
DNA: TGTGCCAGCAGCCGAAACCACCCCGGGATGATCGGGGGCTACACCTTC
J: TRBJ1-2
D: NA
size: once
V: TRBV14

CDR3: CASSLTGEGAEAFF
DNA: TGTGCCAGCAGCCTGACAGGGGAGGGGGCTGAAGCTTTCTTT
J: TRBJ1-1
D: TRBD1
size: NA
V: TRBV9

CDR3: CASSQEGRLGLAGGRRNNEQFF
DNA: TGCGCCAGCAGCCAAGAAGGGAGGTTGGGACTAGCGGGAGGTAGGAGAAACAATGAGCAGTTCTTC
J: TRBJ2-1
D: TRBD2
size: NA
V: TRBV4-1

CDR3: CASSPGTASYNEQFF
DNA: TGTGCCAGTAGTCCAGGGACAGCGTCCTACAATGAGCAGTTCTTC
J: TRBJ2-1
D: TRBD1
size: NA
V: TRBV19

CDR3: CASSVLRDGDNEQFF
DNA: TGTGCCAGCAGTGTACTCCGGGACGGGGACAATGAGCAGTTCTTC
J: TRBJ2-1
D: NA
size: NA
V: TRBV25-1

CDR3: CASRLRQGSYEQYF
DNA: TGCGCCAGCAGATTGCGACAGGGATCATACGAGCAGTACTTC
J: TRBJ2-7
D: TRBD1
size: NA
V: TRBV5-1

CDR3: CASSLYSLGDEQFF
DNA: TGTGCCAGCAGTCTCTACTCCCTAGGGGATGAGCAGTTCTTC
J: TRBJ2-1
D: NA
size: NA
V: TRBV27

CDR3: CASRIQGYSNQPQHF
DNA: TGTGCCAGTAGGATCCAGGGATATAGCAATCAGCCCCAGCATTTT
J: TRBJ1-5
D: NA
size: NA
V: TRBV19

CDR3: CASSQHGLAGNEQFF
DNA: TGCGCCAGCAGCCAACACGGACTAGCGGGGAATGAGCAGTTCTTC
J: TRBJ2-1
D: TRBD2
size: NA
V: TRBV4-1

CDR3: CASSSAGTGNSPLHF
DNA: TGTGCCAGCAGCTCCGCCGGGACAGGGAATTCACCCCTCCACTTT
J: TRBJ1-6
D: TRBD1
size: NA
V: TRBV7-8

CDR3: CASRSRTDHYEQYF
DNA: TGTGCCAGCAGGTCGAGGACGGATCACTACGAGCAGTACTTC
J: TRBJ2-7
D: NA
size: NA
V: TRBV6-1

CDR3: CSVGRTSASTDTQYF
DNA: TGCAGCGTTGGTCGTACTAGCGCAAGCACAGATACGCAGTATTTT
J: TRBJ2-3
D: TRBD2
size: NA
V: TRBV29-1

CDR3: CASSEGLGQPQETQYF
DNA: TGTGCCAGCAGTGAAGGACTGGGACAACCCCAAGAGACCCAGTACTTC
J: TRBJ2-5
D: NA
size: NA
V: TRBV6-1

CDR3: CAWGEGFGTYEQYF
DNA: TGTGCCTGGGGCGAAGGGTTCGGCACCTACGAGCAGTACTTC
J: TRBJ2-7
D: NA
size: NA
V: TRBV30

CDR3: CASTTGQETQYF
DNA: TGCGCCAGTACGACTGGCCAAGAGACCCAGTACTTC
J: TRBJ2-5
D: NA
size: few
V: TRBV10-2

CDR3: CASSPTTGLSYNEQFF
DNA: TGTGCCAGCAGTCCAACGACAGGCCTCTCCTACAATGAGCAGTTCTTC
J: TRBJ2-1
D: NA
size: NA
V: TRBV7-9

CDR3: CASSLGSGVAYGYTF
DNA: TGTGCCAGCAGCTTAGGGTCGGGCGTCGCCTATGGCTACACCTTC
J: TRBJ1-2
D: NA
size: few
V: TRBV7-2

CDR3: CASSYGTNYEQYF
DNA: TGTGCCAGCAGTTACGGGACAAACTACGAGCAGTACTTC
J: TRBJ2-7
D: NA
size: NA
V: TRBV6-5